What follows are 25 T cell receptor beta chains derived from one specimen sequenced in a study of cytomegalovirus exposure and HLA in healthy donors. PCR amplification relied on 60 Vbeta primers (plus 13 Jbeta primers). Method: immunoSEQ multiplex PCR; TCRdb's copy keeps in-frame clones and lacks some. The top ten clones hold roughly 0.9% of a sample with 90,000 to 130,000 clones, approximately 70% of them seen once. The sequenced sample consisted of PBMCs. These TCRs come from a woman in her 30s in good health and CMV-seronegative.

The V and J genes are TRBV2 and TRBJ1-1, with D hard to call. Trimming took 9 bases from V and 2 from J, leaving 7 bases between them. There are 11 residues in the CDR3. Germline CDR1 is SNHLY and CDR2 is FYNNEI. The CDR3 DNA is TGTGCCAGTAACTTAAACACTGAAGCTTTCTTT. Translating gives CASNLNTEAFF.

The gene calls are TRBV7-9 and TRBJ1-4; 7 bases are a match to TRBD1. The CDR3 totals 16 residues. Germline CDR1 is SEHNR and CDR2 is FQNEAQ (reference sequence). The V gene end was trimmed by 1 base and the J gene end by 6 bases; junction bases not matched to a gene: 8. Here the CDR3 reads CASSLVRRGTDEKLFF. CDR3 coding DNA: TGTGCCAGCAGCTTAGTAAGAAGAGGGACAGATGAAAAACTGTTTTTT.

The genes are TRBV30 and TRBJ2-1; 7 bases match TRBD2. CDR3 length equals 13 residues. Trimming removed 7 bases from V and 7 bases from J; junction bases left unmatched: 10. Germline CDR1 reads GTSNPN; CDR2 reads SVGIG (reference sequence). Here the CDR3 reads CASGTIGVNEQFF. CDR3 DNA sequence: TGTGCCTCGGGGACTATTGGGGTAAATGAGCAGTTCTTC.

The J gene is TRBJ2-3, the V gene TRBV5-6; TRBD2 agrees at 11 bases. J lost 6 bases, V lost 3 bases, and 18 bases had no gene match. Looked up from germline, CDR1 is SGHDT and CDR2 is YYEEEE. The CDR3 consists of 19 residues. The CDR3 reads CASSSDTLLAGDLPDTQYF. The CDR3 nucleotides are TGTGCCAGCAGCTCGGACACACTACTAGCGGGGGACCTCCCGGATACGCAGTATTTT.

J is TRBJ2-2 and V is TRBV30; 8 bases match TRBD2. V was pared by 3 bases and J by 7 bases, with 7 bases of the junction left unmatched. The CDR3 spans 14 residues. Germline CDR1 GTSNPN, CDR2 SVGIG (reference sequence). This chain's CDR3 is CAWRRAGVHGELFF. In DNA form, the CDR3 reads TGTGCCTGGAGGAGAGCGGGGGTGCACGGGGAGCTGTTTTTT.

The chain joins TRBV25-1 to TRBJ1-1; D ambiguous. Trimming stripped 4 bases from V and 2 bases from J, with 8 bases between. This CDR3 is built from 13 residues. The germline V gene has CDR1 MGHDK and CDR2 SYGVNS. CDR3 DNA: TGTGCCAGCAGTGTCGACATTAACACTGAAGCTTTCTTT. Its translation is CASSVDINTEAFF.

The chain couples TRBV5-6 to TRBJ1-2; D is uncertain. The CDR3 runs to 13 residues. Germline CDR1 reads SGHDT; CDR2 reads YYEEEE. V was cut by 1 base and J by 6 bases, with 10 bases left in between. In DNA, the CDR3 is TGTGCCAGCAGCTTGCCTCCCCGAGATGGCTACACCTTC. Protein sequence: CASSLPPRDGYTF.

The chain couples TRBV29-1 to TRBJ2-7; 8 bases align to TRBD2. V dropped 4 bases and J dropped 3; count of bases not matched to a gene: 8. The CDR3 runs 14 residues. Germline CDR1 SQVTM, CDR2 ANQGSEA. In DNA, the CDR3 is TGCAGCGTTGTATTGTCGGGGGGGCTCTACGAGCAGTACTTC. It specifies CSVVLSGGLYEQYF.

The V call is TRBV6-5, the J call TRBJ1-1; 7 nucleotides agree with TRBD1. Per the germline V gene, CDR1 is MNHEY and CDR2 is SVGAGI. The CDR3 runs 15 residues. J lost 0 bases, V lost 6 bases, and 7 bases had no gene match. CDR3 region: CASRPPGQVNTEAFF. In DNA form, the CDR3 reads TGTGCCAGCAGGCCCCCCGGACAGGTGAACACTGAAGCTTTCTTT.

The V call is TRBV30, the J call TRBJ1-1; D might be TRBD1 (6 bases). The CDR3 spans 14 residues. The germline gives CDR1 GTSNPN, CDR2 SVGIG (reference sequence). Trimming pared 2 bases from V and 3 bases from J, leaving 13 bases between. The DNA for the CDR3 is TGTGCCTGGAGTCCGGGACAAGGGCACACTGAAGCTTTCTTT. Translation gives CAWSPGQGHTEAFF.

The V call is TRBV30, the J call TRBJ1-3, with 7 bases identical to TRBD1. With V trimmed by 4 bases and J by 3 bases, 12 bases remained unmatched. Germline V CDR1 and CDR2: GTSNPN, SVGIG (reference sequence). The CDR3 sequence is 16 residues long. CDR3 residues: CAWTHPGRGFGNTIYF. CDR3 sequence (DNA): TGTGCCTGGACCCACCCAGGCAGGGGGTTTGGAAACACCATATATTTT.

The gene calls are TRBV5-4 and TRBJ1-2; unclear D gene. This CDR3 is 13 amino acids long. The V end was cut by 4 bases, the J end by 2 bases, with 9 bases between. CDR1 is SGHNT, CDR2 YYREEE, per germline (reference sequence). This CDR3 is CASSPADNYGYTF. The CDR3 region has the DNA TGTGCCAGCAGCCCAGCGGACAACTATGGCTACACCTTC.

The V gene is TRBV28, the J gene TRBJ2-3; TRBD1 agrees at 7 bases. J gave up 3 bases and V 4 bases, and 4 bases lay outside the gene matches. Germline V gene sequence: CDR1 MDHEN, CDR2 SYDVKM. CDR3 length equals 14 residues. In DNA form, the CDR3 reads TGTGCCAGCAGTTACAGGGGTTGGACAGATACGCAGTATTTT. Residues: CASSYRGWTDTQYF.

V usage is TRBV29-1 and J usage is TRBJ1-1; no reliable D call. There are 15 residues in the CDR3. The germline gives CDR1 SQVTM, CDR2 ANQGSEA. Deletions cut 7 bases from V and 0 bases from J, with 18 bases between. CDR3 residues: CSAESEGRLNTEAFF. CDR3 in DNA: TGCAGCGCCGAAAGTGAGGGCAGGTTGAACACTGAAGCTTTCTTT. Combining the CDR3 with reference TRBV29-1 and TRBJ1-1 gives the whole variable domain SAVISQKPSRDICQRGTSLTIQCQVDSQVTMMFWYRQQPGQSLTLIATANQGSEATYESGFVIDKFPISRPNLTFSTLTVSNMSPEDSSIYLCSAESEGRLNTEAFFGQGTRLTVV.

This clone has only a few counts. The chain is built from TRBV21-1 and TRBJ1-2; no DNA check was done on the table's D call, TRBD1. TRBV21-1 is a known pseudogene. The CDR3 sequence is 16 residues long. The CDR3, as DNA: TGTGCCAGCAGCAAAGAGCGTGTTGACAGGGGCTATGGCTACACCTTC. It specifies CASSKERVDRGYGYTF.

The chain joins TRBV4-2 to TRBJ2-1; TRBD2 aligns across 13 bases. The CDR3 totals 16 residues. The trim removed 3 bases at V and 6 bases at J, leaving 5 bases unmatched. Germline lookup yields CDR1 LGHNA and CDR2 YNFKEQ. CDR3 in amino acids: CASSQGLAGSANEQFF. In DNA, the CDR3 is TGTGCCAGCAGCCAGGGACTAGCGGGGTCCGCCAATGAGCAGTTCTTC.

V is TRBV29-1 and J is TRBJ2-1; D unresolved. V lost 5 bases and J lost 0, with 8 bases in between. This CDR3 is built from 13 residues. Germline assignment: CDR1 SQVTM and CDR2 ANQGSEA. CDR3 loop: CSVTPSSYNEQFF. The DNA for the CDR3 is TGCAGCGTTACACCTTCCTCCTACAATGAGCAGTTCTTC.

The genes are TRBV28 and TRBJ1-5; 8 nucleotides align to TRBD1. Germline CDR1 and CDR2: MDHEN and SYDVKM. The CDR3 spans 15 residues. J gave up 2 bases and V 5 bases, and 5 bases lay outside the gene matches. The CDR3 DNA follows: TGTGCCAGCAGTGTCCCGACAGGGGGCAATCAGCCCCAGCATTTT. It specifies CASSVPTGGNQPQHF.

This chain links TRBV9 with TRBJ1-3; D gene unclear. V gave up 0 bases and J gave up 0 bases, with 13 bases separating them. The length of the CDR3 is 17 residues. The V gene's germline CDR1 is SGDLS and CDR2 YYNGEE. The CDR3 loop is CASSVVGQAVSGNTIYF. CDR3 sequence (DNA): TGTGCCAGCAGCGTAGTCGGCCAGGCCGTCTCTGGAAACACCATATATTTT.

The gene calls are TRBV5-1 and TRBJ2-7; 7 nucleotides line up with TRBD1. The CDR3 consists of 14 residues. Germline V lookup: CDR1 SGHRS, CDR2 YFSETQ. V was pared by 4 bases and J by 0 bases, with 4 bases of the junction left unmatched. CDR3 sequence reads: CASSGTGASYEQYF. The CDR3, as DNA: TGCGCCAGCAGCGGAACAGGGGCCTCCTACGAGCAGTACTTC. Full variable domain (outside the CDR3, taken from reference TRBV5-1 and TRBJ2-7): KAGVTQTPRYLIKTRGQQVTLSCSPISGHRSVSWYQQTPGQGLQFLFEYFSETQRNKGNFPGRFSGRQFSNSRSEMNVSTLELGDSALYLCASSGTGASYEQYFGPGTRLTVT.

The CDR3 spells CASSERGSYNSPLHF. The CDR3 coding sequence is TGTGCCAGCAGCGAGAGAGGGTCCTATAATTCACCCCTCCACTTT. The J gene is TRBJ1-6, the V gene TRBV9; D gene uncertain. Per the germline V gene, CDR1 is SGDLS and CDR2 is YYNGEE. The CDR3 extends over 15 amino acids. Trimming cost V 3 bases and J 1 base, with 8 bases left between them.

This clone was seen only once. Other nucleotide sequences in the sample specify the same CDR3. V and J are TRBV30 and TRBJ1-5; 9 positions agree with TRBD1. CDR3 length: 14 amino acids. CDR1 is GTSNPN, CDR2 SVGIG, per germline (reference sequence). J lost 4 bases, V lost 2 bases, and 3 bases had no gene match. Here the CDR3 DNA reads TGTGCCTGGAGTAGGGGGACAGGGAATCAGCCCCAGCATTTT. Its translation: CAWSRGTGNQPQHF. Based on the CDR3 plus reference TRBV30 and TRBJ1-5, the full variable domain is SQTIHQWPATLVQPVGSPLSLECTVEGTSNPNLYWYRQAAGRGLQLLFYSVGIGQISSEVPQNLSASRPQDRQFILSSKKLLLSDSGFYLCAWSRGTGNQPQHFGDGTRLSIL.

This clone showed up just a few times. The chain has TRBV2 and TRBJ2-1; TRBD2 matches at 9 bases. The germline gives CDR1 SNHLY, CDR2 FYNNEI. The junction had 13 bases not matched to a gene; V was cut back by 6 bases and J by 4 bases. The CDR3 totals 17 residues. In DNA, the CDR3 is TGTGCCAGCAGACCCACCAGACTAGCGGAGCTATACAATGAGCAGTTCTTC. Its translation is CASRPTRLAELYNEQFF.

The chain links TRBV5-1 to TRBJ1-2; D unclear. Germline CDR1 reads SGHRS; CDR2 reads YFSETQ. The CDR3 is 12 amino acids. V gave up 4 bases and J gave up 8 bases, with 12 bases separating them. The CDR3 reads CASSPSTGGYTF. DNA for the CDR3: TGCGCCAGCAGCCCGTCTACCGGGGGCTACACCTTC.

The chain couples TRBV18 to TRBJ2-2; D uncertain. The CDR3 spans 16 residues. Trimming left V 1 base short and J 3 bases short, with 12 bases between. The germline CDR1 and CDR2 sequences are KGHSH and LQKENI. CDR3 in DNA: TGTGCCAGCTCACCACGGGCCACTGCTTACACCGGGGAGCTGTTTTTT. The encoded protein is CASSPRATAYTGELFF.